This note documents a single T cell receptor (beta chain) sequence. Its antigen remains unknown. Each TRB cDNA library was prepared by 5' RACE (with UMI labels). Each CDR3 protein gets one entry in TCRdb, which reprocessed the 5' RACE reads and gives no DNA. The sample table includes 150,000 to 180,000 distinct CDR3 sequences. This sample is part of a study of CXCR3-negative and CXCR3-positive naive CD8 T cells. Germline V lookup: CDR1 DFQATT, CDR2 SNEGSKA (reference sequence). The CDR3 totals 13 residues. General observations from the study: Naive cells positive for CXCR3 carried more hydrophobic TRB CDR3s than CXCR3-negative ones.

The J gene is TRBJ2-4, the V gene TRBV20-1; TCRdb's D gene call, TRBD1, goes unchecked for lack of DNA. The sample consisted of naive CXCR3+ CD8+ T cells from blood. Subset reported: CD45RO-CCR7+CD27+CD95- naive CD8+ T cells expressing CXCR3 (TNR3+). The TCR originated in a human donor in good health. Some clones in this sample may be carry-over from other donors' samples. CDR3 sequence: CSALGQPENIQYF.